This T cell receptor (beta chain) was recovered during a study of blood T cell repertoires in COVID-19. Study background: Researchers got acute and convalescent COVID-19 samples from the United States, Italy and Spain. PBMCs, B-cell-depleted T cells, or T cells provided the cDNA or gDNA that made up the material.

As originally analysed: Amplifying reference gene primers gave estimates of nucleated cell counts. Clones were sequenced by immunoSEQ multiplex PCR, and TCRdb holds only the in-frame ones, with some missing. Clone size and the V and J calls come from that table; the DNA yielded D and trimming. The sample lists 96,000 or so clones, about 90% seen once, with 4% to 5% in the top ten. The J segment lost 8 bases and the V segment lost 3 bases, leaving 6 bases of the junction unmatched. Germline lookup yields CDR1 SEHNR and CDR2 FQNEAQ (reference sequence). The CDR3 extends over 13 amino acids. Patients from Seattle were sampled longitudinally, starting during active infection.

This TCR came from a human donor with COVID-19, enrolled during active disease. The donor label of this sample is uncertain. V usage is TRBV7-9 and J usage is TRBJ1-2; TRBD1 matches at 7 bases. Sequenced sample: peripheral blood. This CDR3 reads CASSFDRVVGYTF. The CDR3 DNA follows: TGTGCCAGCAGCTTCGACAGGGTAGTCGGCTACACCTTC. Full variable domain (outside the CDR3, taken from reference TRBV7-9 and TRBJ1-2): DTGVSQNPRHKITKRGQNVTFRCDPISEHNRLYWYRQTLGQGPEFLTYFQNEAQLEKSRLLSDRFSAERPKGSFSTLEIQRTEQGDSAMYLCASSFDRVVGYTFGSGTRLTVV.